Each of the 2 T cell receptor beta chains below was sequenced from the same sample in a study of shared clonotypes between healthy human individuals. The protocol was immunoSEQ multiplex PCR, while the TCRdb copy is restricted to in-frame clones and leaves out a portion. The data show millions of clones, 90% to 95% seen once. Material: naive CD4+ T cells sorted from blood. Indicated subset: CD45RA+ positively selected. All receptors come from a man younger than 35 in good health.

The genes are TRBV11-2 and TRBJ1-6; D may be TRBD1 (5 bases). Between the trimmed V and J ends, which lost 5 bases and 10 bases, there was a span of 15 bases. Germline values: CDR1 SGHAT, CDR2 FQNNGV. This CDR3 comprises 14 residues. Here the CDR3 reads CASSPGTSGSPLHF. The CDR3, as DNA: TGTGCCAGCAGCCCCGGGACGTCAGGGTCACCCCTCCACTTT.

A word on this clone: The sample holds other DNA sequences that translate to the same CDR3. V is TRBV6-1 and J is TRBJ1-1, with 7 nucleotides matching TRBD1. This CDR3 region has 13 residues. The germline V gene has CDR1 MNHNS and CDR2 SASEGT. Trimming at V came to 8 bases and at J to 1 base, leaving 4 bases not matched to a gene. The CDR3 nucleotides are TGTGCCAGCTCCGGGACAGCGAACACTGAAGCTTTCTTT. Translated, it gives CASSGTANTEAFF.